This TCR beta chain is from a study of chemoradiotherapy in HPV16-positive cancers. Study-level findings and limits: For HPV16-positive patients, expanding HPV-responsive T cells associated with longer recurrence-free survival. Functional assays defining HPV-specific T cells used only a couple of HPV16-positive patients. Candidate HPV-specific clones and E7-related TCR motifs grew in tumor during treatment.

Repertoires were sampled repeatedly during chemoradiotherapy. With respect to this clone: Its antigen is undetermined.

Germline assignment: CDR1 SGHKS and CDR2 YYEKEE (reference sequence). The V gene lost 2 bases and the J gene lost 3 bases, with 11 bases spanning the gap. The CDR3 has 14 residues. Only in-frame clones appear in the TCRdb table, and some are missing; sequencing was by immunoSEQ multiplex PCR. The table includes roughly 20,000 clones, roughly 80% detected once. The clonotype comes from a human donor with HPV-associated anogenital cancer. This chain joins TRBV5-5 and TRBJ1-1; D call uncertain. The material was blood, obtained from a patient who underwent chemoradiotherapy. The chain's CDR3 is CASSLHPGDTEAFF. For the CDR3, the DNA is TGTGCCAGCAGCTTACATCCGGGCGACACTGAAGCTTTCTTT.